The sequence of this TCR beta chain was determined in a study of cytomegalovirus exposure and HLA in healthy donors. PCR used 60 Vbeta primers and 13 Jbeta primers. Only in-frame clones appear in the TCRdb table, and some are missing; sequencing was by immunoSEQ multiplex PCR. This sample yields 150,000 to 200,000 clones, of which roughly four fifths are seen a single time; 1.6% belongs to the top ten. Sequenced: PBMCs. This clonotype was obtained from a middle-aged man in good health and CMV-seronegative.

CDR3 DNA: TGCGCCAGCAGCTCCGGACATGGTGGCTACACCTTC. Translation gives CASSSGHGGYTF. The V call is TRBV5-1, the J call TRBJ1-2; a weak D match, TRBD1 (5 bases). The germline gives CDR1 SGHRS, CDR2 YFSETQ. The CDR3 loop spans 12 amino acids. Between the trimmed V and J ends, which lost 3 bases and 7 bases, there was a span of 10 bases.